This TCR beta chain was identified in a study of read filtering for tumor transcriptome and immune sequencing. About the study: Per sample, TCR-region reads ranged about 3.5 to 11 million by IR-seq, roughly 85 to 1273 by RNA-seq.

The library was built from roughly 400 ng RNA with molecular barcoded adaptors for alpha/delta and beta/gamma chains. TCRdb passed the reads through MiXCR, listing each CDR3 protein once. The repertoire holds 100,000 to 150,000 distinct CDR3 sequences, with 10% to 15% as singletons. The CDR3 consists of 14 residues. V lost 5 bases and J lost 0, with 10 bases in between. Germline V gene sequence: CDR1 SGHAT, CDR2 FQNNGV. This clonotype was counted only a few times. Source material: a population of CD138-negative cells sorted from bone marrow. The receptor comes from a donor over 35 with multiple myeloma. This chain joins TRBV11-2 and TRBJ1-1; maybe TRBD1 (5 bases). CDR3: CASSELQVNTEAFF. CDR3 nucleotide sequence: TGTGCCAGCAGCGAATTACAGGTGAACACTGAAGCTTTCTTT.